These 32 T cell receptor beta chains share one sample of origin, sequenced in a study of T cells after yellow fever vaccination. In TCRdb, the 5' RACE reads were re-called with MiXCR into one record per CDR3 protein. The data show 600,000 to 750,000 distinct CDR3 sequences, about 12% seen once. The sequences come from PBMCs, collected on the day of the yellow fever booster vaccination. The receptors derive from a young man who received the YFV17D yellow fever vaccine.

This chain connects TRBV3-1 to TRBJ2-2; 10 nucleotides align to TRBD1. The germline V gene has CDR1 LGHDT and CDR2 YNNKEL (reference sequence). With 1 base clipped from V and 7 bases from J, the junction kept 15 bases outside the gene matches. The length of the CDR3 is 19 residues. The CDR3 loop reads CASSQVSRTGGLYNGELFF. DNA of the CDR3: TGTGCCAGCAGCCAAGTTTCTCGGACAGGGGGATTATATAACGGGGAGCTGTTTTTT.

This clonotype has only a few counts. The chain joins TRBV18 to TRBJ1-5, with TRBD1 matching 7 bases. The CDR3 totals 16 residues. Trimming at V came to 0 bases and at J to 6 bases, leaving 8 bases not matched to a gene. The V gene's germline CDR1 is KGHSH and CDR2 LQKENI. DNA of the CDR3: TGTGCCAGCTCACCACCTGGTACAGGGGTAAGTCAGCCCCAGCATTTT. Its protein is CASSPPGTGVSQPQHF. Variable domain in full (rest from reference TRBV18 and TRBJ1-5): NAGVMQNPRHLVRRRGQEARLRCSPMKGHSHVYWYRQLPEEGLKFMVYLQKENIIDESGMPKERFSAEFPKEGPSILRIQQVVRGDSAAYFCASSPPGTGVSQPQHFGDGTRLSIL.

V gene TRBV5-1 combines with J gene TRBJ2-2; 13 positions match TRBD2. This CDR3 has 16 residues. The trim removed 7 bases at V and 6 bases at J, leaving 9 bases unmatched. Germline V gene data show CDR1 as SGHRS and CDR2 as YFSETQ. CDR3 protein: CASSHGLAGVPGELFF. CDR3 sequence (DNA): TGCGCCAGCTCCCATGGACTAGCGGGAGTTCCCGGGGAGCTGTTTTTT. Full variable domain (outside the CDR3, taken from reference TRBV5-1 and TRBJ2-2): KAGVTQTPRYLIKTRGQQVTLSCSPISGHRSVSWYQQTPGQGLQFLFEYFSETQRNKGNFPGRFSGRQFSNSRSEMNVSTLELGDSALYLCASSHGLAGVPGELFFGEGSRLTVL.

The table lists this clonotype with a few counts. CDR3 DNA: TGCAGTGCTAGGTCCCTAGCGGTCTACAATGAGCAGTTCTTC. This translates into CSARSLAVYNEQFF. The J gene is TRBJ2-1, the V gene TRBV20-1; 7 positions agree with TRBD2. This CDR3 region has 14 residues. Per the germline V gene, CDR1 is DFQATT and CDR2 is SNEGSKA (reference sequence). The junction had 5 bases not matched to a gene; V was cut back by 3 bases and J by 3 bases.

This clonotype was observed a handful of times. The chain combines TRBV9 with TRBJ2-1; TRBD2 might be the D (6 bases). Trimming stripped 0 bases from V and 8 bases from J, with 15 bases between. Germline V gives CDR1 SGDLS, CDR2 YYNGEE. CDR3 length: 15 amino acids. Here the CDR3 DNA reads TGTGCCAGCAGCGTAGAAGCGGGTTTTTTTGATGAGCAGTTCTTC. It yields the protein CASSVEAGFFDEQFF.

The gene calls are TRBV12-3 or TRBV12-4 and TRBJ1-2; D is ambiguous. This CDR3 spans 12 amino acids. Trimming removed 6 bases at V and 7 bases at J, with 12 bases between. Written as DNA, the CDR3 is TGTGCCAGCAGCCCCAGGATAGGTGGCTACACCTTC. The encoded protein is CASSPRIGGYTF.

The genes are TRBV5-6 and TRBJ2-7, with 12 bases that match TRBD2. The CDR3 extends over 16 amino acids. Germline V lookup: CDR1 SGHDT, CDR2 YYEEEE. The trim removed 4 bases at V and 6 bases at J, leaving 11 bases unmatched. The CDR3 sequence: CASSRGVPGLAGEQYF. The CDR3 nucleotides read TGTGCCAGCAGCCGAGGTGTCCCGGGACTAGCGGGCGAGCAGTACTTC. Supplemented by reference TRBV5-6 and TRBJ2-7, the full variable domain reads DAGVTQSPTHLIKTRGQQVTLRCSPKSGHDTVSWYQQALGQGPQFIFQYYEEEERQRGNFPDRFSGHQFPNYSSELNVNALLLGDSALYLCASSRGVPGLAGEQYFGPGTRLTVT.

This clonotype appeared many times. V gene TRBV5-1 combines with J gene TRBJ2-5, with D tentatively TRBD2 (6 bases). Trimming cost V 5 bases and J 2 bases, with 13 bases left between them. The CDR3 contains 14 residues. CDR1 SGHRS and CDR2 YFSETQ come from the germline V gene. The CDR3 DNA reads as TGCGCCAGCAGGTATGGGACTTTACAAGAGACCCAGTACTTC. Amino acids: CASRYGTLQETQYF.

In this sample, this clonotype turned up many times. The gene calls are TRBV29-1 and TRBJ2-5; D is perhaps TRBD2 (7 bases). V lost 7 bases, J lost 2 bases, and 14 bases lay in between. The CDR3 sequence is 13 residues long. CDR1 is SQVTM and CDR2 is ANQGSEA in the germline V gene. The CDR3 reads CSGGGRLQETQYF. CDR3 sequence (DNA): TGCAGCGGGGGGGGGCGTTTACAAGAGACCCAGTACTTC.

In this sample, this clonotype turned up many times. The rearrangement joins TRBV12-3 or TRBV12-4 to TRBJ2-1; tentatively, D is TRBD2 (6 bases). The length of the CDR3 is 13 residues. V lost 3 bases to trimming and J lost 6 bases, with 9 bases between them. CDR3 residues: CASSFGGANEQFF. CDR3 DNA: TGTGCCAGCAGTTTCGGCGGGGCCAATGAGCAGTTCTTC.

This clonotype was observed a few times. The chain has TRBV24-1 and TRBJ2-3, with D tentatively TRBD2 (6 bases). Per germline, CDR1 KGHDR and CDR2 SFDVKD. V lost 3 bases to trimming and J lost 4 bases, with 19 bases between them. There are 17 residues in the CDR3. In DNA form, the CDR3 reads TGTGCCACCAGTGATCCCGCGACGGACTATCAGGCAGATACGCAGTATTTT. Its protein is CATSDPATDYQADTQYF.

Regarding this clonotype: Mismatch with germline at one junction end may stem from a read error. The chain is built from TRBV20-1 and TRBJ2-1; D ambiguous. Looked up from germline, CDR1 is DFQATT and CDR2 is SNEGSKA (reference sequence). This CDR3 spans 17 amino acids. The CDR3 coding sequence is TGCTGTGCTAGAGATGCGGCTCCATGGGCAATTGGCAATGAGCAGTTCTTC. This translates into CCARDAAPWAIGNEQFF.

The chain links TRBV7-9 to TRBJ1-5, with 7 positions matching TRBD1. J lost 11 bases, V lost 4 bases, and 2 bases had no gene match. This CDR3 has 11 amino acids. Germline V gene lookup returns CDR1 SEHNR and CDR2 FQNEAQ (reference sequence). CDR3: CASSSGTAQHF. The CDR3 nucleotides read TGTGCCAGCAGCTCAGGGACAGCCCAGCATTTT.

This chain connects TRBV12-3 or TRBV12-4 to TRBJ1-1, with no clear D. The CDR3 is made up of 11 amino acids. V lost 6 bases and J lost 7, with 9 bases in between. CDR3 in amino acids: CASRLIGEAFF. As DNA, the CDR3 is TGTGCCAGCAGACTCATCGGTGAAGCTTTCTTT.

The chain recombines TRBV20-1 with TRBJ1-4; a possible D gene is TRBD1 (5 bases). The CDR3 consists of 14 residues. CDR1 is DFQATT and CDR2 is SNEGSKA in the germline V gene (reference sequence). The germline V and J ends were trimmed by 0 bases and 3 bases, with 8 bases remaining between them. The CDR3 spells CSAREQGANEKLFF. The CDR3 nucleotides read TGCAGTGCTAGAGAGCAGGGAGCTAATGAAAAACTGTTTTTT.

The rearrangement links TRBV7-9 to TRBJ1-5, with D uncertain. The CDR3 has 14 residues. CDR1 SEHNR and CDR2 FQNEAQ come from the germline V gene (reference sequence). V gave up 2 bases and J gave up 7 bases, with 12 bases separating them. DNA of the CDR3: TGTGCCAGCAGCTTATCGGCAGGATTACAGCCCCAGCATTTT. Its protein product is CASSLSAGLQPQHF. Supplemented by reference TRBV7-9 and TRBJ1-5, the full variable domain reads DTGVSQNPRHKITKRGQNVTFRCDPISEHNRLYWYRQTLGQGPEFLTYFQNEAQLEKSRLLSDRFSAERPKGSFSTLEIQRTEQGDSAMYLCASSLSAGLQPQHFGDGTRLSIL.

The rearrangement links TRBV18 to TRBJ2-3; no clear D gene. CDR1 is KGHSH and CDR2 is LQKENI in the germline V gene. This CDR3 spans 13 amino acids. V was pared by 3 bases and J by 7 bases, with 11 bases between. In DNA form, the CDR3 reads TGTGCCAGCTCACCTTTGAAGGGAAATACGCAGTATTTT. Its translation: CASSPLKGNTQYF.

The DNA for the CDR3 is TGTGCCACCAGCATAGCTCGAGACTATGGCTACACCTTC. As protein: CATSIARDYGYTF. The rearrangement uses TRBV15 and TRBJ1-2; the D is unclear. V lost 4 bases and J lost 3, with 9 bases in between. CDR1 LNHNV and CDR2 YYDKDF come from the germline V gene (reference sequence). This CDR3 has 13 amino acids. Variable domain in full (rest from reference TRBV15 and TRBJ1-2): DAMVIQNPRYQVTQFGKPVTLSCSQTLNHNVMYWYQQKSSQAPKLLFHYYDKDFNNEADTPDNFQSRRPNTSFCFLDIRSPGLGDTAMYLCATSIARDYGYTFGSGTRLTVV.

Worth noting for this clonotype: A much more abundant neighbour one base away suggests this may be a read error. V and J are TRBV7-2 and TRBJ2-2, with 11 bases identical to TRBD1. The length of the CDR3 is 17 residues. Unmatched junction bases numbered 9, after V lost 3 bases and J lost 6 bases. Looked up from germline, CDR1 is SGHTA and CDR2 is FQGNSA. The CDR3 nucleotides read TGTGCCAGCAGCTTTCGGACCGGGACAGGGGGTCCCGGGGAGCTGTTTTTT. This sequence encodes CASSFRTGTGGPGELFF.

This clonotype was detected a few times. The rearrangement links TRBV6-1 to TRBJ2-7; TRBD2 might be the D (6 bases). V lost 6 bases and J 4 bases, leaving 13 bases between the germline ends. This CDR3 is 13 amino acids long. Germline CDR1 and CDR2: MNHNS and SASEGT. The CDR3 region has the DNA TGTGCCAGCAGGATGGGACTCCAGTACGAGCAGTACTTC. It translates to CASRMGLQYEQYF.

The chain combines TRBV5-6 with TRBJ2-2; 10 nucleotides agree with TRBD1. This CDR3 has 16 amino acids. From germline, CDR1 is SGHDT and CDR2 YYEEEE. The trim removed 4 bases at V and 5 bases at J, leaving 8 bases unmatched. This CDR3 reads CASSGGTGVFTGELFF. DNA of the CDR3: TGTGCCAGCAGCGGCGGGACAGGGGTGTTTACCGGGGAGCTGTTTTTT.

The genes are TRBV28 and TRBJ2-2, with D tentatively TRBD1 (6 bases). Germline lookup yields CDR1 MDHEN and CDR2 SYDVKM. The CDR3 sequence is 17 residues long. V was pared by 6 bases and J by 2 bases, with 19 bases between. For the CDR3, the DNA is TGTGCCAGCAGAATGACCGGACAGATAAGCAACACCGGGGAGCTGTTTTTT. Translated, it gives CASRMTGQISNTGELFF.

This clonotype was observed a handful of times. The chain couples TRBV15 to TRBJ2-5; D gene uncertain. V was shortened by 0 bases and J by 5 bases, with 7 bases between the two germline ends. The CDR3 contains 13 residues. In germline, CDR1 is LNHNV, CDR2 YYDKDF (reference sequence). CDR3: CATSRDNEETQYF. Written as DNA, the CDR3 is TGTGCCACCAGCAGAGATAACGAGGAGACCCAGTACTTC.

The sample holds a few counts of this clonotype. The chain links TRBV27 to TRBJ1-1; a weak D match, TRBD1 (6 bases). Germline V CDR1 and CDR2: MNHEY, SMNVEV (reference sequence). V lost 6 bases and J 5 bases, leaving 13 bases between the germline ends. The CDR3 is 13 residues long. The CDR3 region is CASRQGLRTEAFF. CDR3 DNA sequence: TGTGCCAGCAGACAGGGTTTAAGGACTGAAGCTTTCTTT.

This clonotype showed up just a few times. The genes are TRBV14 and TRBJ2-3; weak D call: TRBD1 (5 bases). CDR3 size: 13 residues. CDR1 is SGHDN and CDR2 is FVKESK in the germline V gene. The V gene lost 2 bases and the J gene lost 10 bases, with 13 bases spanning the gap. The chain's CDR3 is CASSQQGGGAQYF. In nucleotides, the CDR3 is TGTGCCAGCAGCCAACAGGGTGGTGGCGCGCAGTATTTT.

This clonotype was observed a handful of times. CDR3 sequence (DNA): TGTGCCATCAGTGCCGGGACAGCAACCTCCTACGAGCAGTACTTC. As protein: CAISAGTATSYEQYF. This sequence joins TRBV10-3 and TRBJ2-7; 7 nucleotides agree with TRBD1. The CDR3 consists of 15 residues. The J segment lost 0 bases and the V segment lost 4 bases, leaving 6 bases of the junction unmatched. Germline CDR1 is ENHRY and CDR2 is SYGVKD.

The chain links TRBV28 to TRBJ2-5; 7 nucleotides match TRBD2. The CDR3 is 15 residues long. Germline-derived CDR1 and CDR2 are MDHEN and SYDVKM. Trimming removed 3 bases from V and 3 bases from J; junction bases left unmatched: 7. The CDR3: CASSLPLGGKETQYF. CDR3 in DNA: TGTGCCAGCAGTTTGCCCCTGGGGGGGAAAGAGACCCAGTACTTC.

V gene TRBV7-8 combines with J gene TRBJ2-2; no reliable D call. There are 13 residues in the CDR3. The V end was cut by 6 bases, the J end by 11 bases, with 16 bases between. CDR1 SGHVS and CDR2 FQNEAQ come from the germline V gene. The CDR3 DNA reads as TGTGCCAGCAGTATCGGACCGGGTGGAGAGCTGTTTTTT. Protein sequence: CASSIGPGGELFF.

The table lists this clonotype with many counts. The rearrangement links TRBV7-2 to TRBJ2-7, with D possibly being TRBD2 (7 bases). Trimming shortened V by 2 bases and J by 3 bases, and 14 bases separated the two germline ends. Per germline, CDR1 SGHTA and CDR2 FQGNSA. There are 15 residues in the CDR3. CDR3 bases: TGTGCCAGCAGCTTAAGAGGGGGGGATGTCTACGAGCAGTACTTC. Its protein product is CASSLRGGDVYEQYF.

The sample holds a few counts of this clonotype. The CDR3 bases are TGTGCCAGCAGCCAGACTAGCGGGACGGCCTACGAGCAGTACTTC. It yields the protein CASSQTSGTAYEQYF. The V and J genes are TRBV7-3 and TRBJ2-7, with 11 positions matching TRBD2. Losses at the gene ends were 5 bases for V and 2 bases for J; bases not matched to a gene: 5. This CDR3 has 15 amino acids. Per the germline V gene, CDR1 is SGHTA and CDR2 is FQGTGA.

This clonotype was seen a few times. The chain recombines TRBV11-2 with TRBJ2-7; no clear D. Germline loops: CDR1 SGHAT, CDR2 FQNNGV. This CDR3 has 13 residues. Trimming shortened V by 4 bases and J by 3 bases, and 10 bases separated the two germline ends. CDR3: CASSSMVDYEQYF. DNA for the CDR3: TGTGCCAGCAGCTCCATGGTGGACTACGAGCAGTACTTC.

This clonotype came up a few times. V and J are TRBV28 and TRBJ2-2; 12 positions agree with TRBD2. CDR1 is MDHEN and CDR2 is SYDVKM in the germline V gene. The CDR3 contains 18 residues. With 5 bases clipped from V and 0 bases from J, the junction kept 7 bases outside the gene matches. The CDR3 region is CASSPLAGGPANTGELFF. In nucleotides, the CDR3 is TGTGCCAGCAGTCCGCTAGCGGGAGGGCCTGCGAACACCGGGGAGCTGTTTTTT.